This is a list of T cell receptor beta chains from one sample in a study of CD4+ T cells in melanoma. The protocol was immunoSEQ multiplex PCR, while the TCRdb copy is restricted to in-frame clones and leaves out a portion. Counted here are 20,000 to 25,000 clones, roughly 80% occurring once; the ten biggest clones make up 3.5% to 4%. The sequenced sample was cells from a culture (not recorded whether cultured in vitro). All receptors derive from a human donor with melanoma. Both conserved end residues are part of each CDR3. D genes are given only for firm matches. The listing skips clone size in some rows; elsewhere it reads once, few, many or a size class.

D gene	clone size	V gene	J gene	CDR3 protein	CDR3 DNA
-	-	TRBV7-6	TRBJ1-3	CASSSPGLRNTIYF	TGTGCCAGCAGCTCCCCGGGACTCCGAAACACCATATATTTT
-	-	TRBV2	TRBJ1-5	CASSYRDRLYSNQPQHF	TGTGCCAGCAGCTACCGGGACCGACTATATAGCAATCAGCCCCAGCATTTT
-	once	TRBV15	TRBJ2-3	CATSRVGGDTDTQYF	TGTGCCACCAGCAGAGTGGGTGGCGACACAGATACGCAGTATTTT
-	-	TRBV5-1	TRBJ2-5	CASATGDSKETQYF	TGCGCCAGCGCTACAGGCGATTCAAAAGAGACCCAGTACTTC
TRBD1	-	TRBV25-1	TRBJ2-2	CASSRRGLNTGELFF	TGTGCCAGCAGTCGTAGGGGGCTCAACACCGGGGAGCTGTTTTTT
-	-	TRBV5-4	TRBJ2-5	CASSLKTGGETQYF	TGTGCCAGCAGCTTGAAGACCGGAGGAGAGACCCAGTACTTC
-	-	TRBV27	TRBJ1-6	CASSPGPGVAYNSPLHF	TGTGCCAGCAGTCCCGGGCCCGGGGTGGCCTATAATTCACCCCTCCACTTT
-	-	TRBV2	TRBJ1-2	CASSRKGANYGYTF	TGTGCCAGCAGTAGAAAGGGAGCTAACTATGGCTACACCTTC
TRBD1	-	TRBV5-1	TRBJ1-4	CASSLDSGGTKLFF	TGCGCCAGCAGCTTGGATTCAGGGGGCACAAAACTGTTTTTT
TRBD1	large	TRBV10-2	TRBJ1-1	CASSRQGSGTEAFF	TGCGCCAGCAGTAGACAGGGGAGTGGCACTGAAGCTTTCTTT